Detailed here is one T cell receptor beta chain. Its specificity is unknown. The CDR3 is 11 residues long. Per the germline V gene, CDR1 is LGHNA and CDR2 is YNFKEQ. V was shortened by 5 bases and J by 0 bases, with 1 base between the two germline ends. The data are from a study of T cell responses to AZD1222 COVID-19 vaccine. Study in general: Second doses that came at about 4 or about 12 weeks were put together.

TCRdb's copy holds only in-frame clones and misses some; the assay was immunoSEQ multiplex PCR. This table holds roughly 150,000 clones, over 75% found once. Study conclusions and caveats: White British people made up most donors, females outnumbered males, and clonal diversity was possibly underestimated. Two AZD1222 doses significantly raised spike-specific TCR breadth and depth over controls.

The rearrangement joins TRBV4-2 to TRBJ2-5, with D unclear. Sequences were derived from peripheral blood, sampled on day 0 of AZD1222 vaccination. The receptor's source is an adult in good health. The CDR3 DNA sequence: TGTGCCAGCAGCGACCAAGAGACCCAGTACTTC. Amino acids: CASSDQETQYF.